Following are 19 T cell receptor beta chains from one sample sequenced in a study of blood T cell repertoires in COVID-19. Only in-frame clones appear in the TCRdb table, and some are missing; sequencing was by immunoSEQ multiplex PCR. The sample gives roughly 38,000 clones, about 76% of which show up once; about 11% is in the top ten. Material: peripheral blood. The receptor set was obtained from a man in his 70s with COVID-19, enrolled during active disease.

The gene calls are TRBV11-3 and TRBJ2-7; TRBD1 agrees at 8 bases. Germline V gene lookup returns CDR1 SGHNT and CDR2 YENEEA. The CDR3 covers 15 residues. V lost 5 bases, J lost 3 bases, and 9 bases stayed unmatched. CDR3 DNA sequence: TGTGCCAGCAGCCCAGGGGGCCTTGGAGTCTACGAGCAGTACTTC. It translates to CASSPGGLGVYEQYF.

The rearrangement joins TRBV9 to TRBJ2-4, with D maybe TRBD1 (7 bases). Germline V gives CDR1 SGDLS, CDR2 YYNGEE. V was clipped by 3 bases and J by 0 bases, with 19 bases between them. This CDR3 is 18 amino acids long. This CDR3 is CASSERGTDSLAKNIQYF. The CDR3 region has the DNA TGTGCCAGCAGCGAACGCGGGACAGATTCTCTAGCCAAAAACATTCAGTACTTC.

The J gene is TRBJ2-7, the V gene TRBV11-3, with TRBD1 identical over 9 bases. Trimming cost V 0 bases and J 5 bases; bases outside gene matches: 8. Germline V gives CDR1 SGHNT, CDR2 YENEEA. The length of the CDR3 is 16 residues. The CDR3 loop reads CASSLDGRTGDDEQYF. The CDR3 region has the DNA TGTGCCAGCAGCTTAGATGGTAGGACAGGGGATGACGAGCAGTACTTC.

The chain employs TRBV4-1 and TRBJ2-1; D remains ambiguous. V lost 2 bases, J lost 0 bases, and 8 bases lay in between. Germline V gene data show CDR1 as MGHRA and CDR2 as YSYEKL. CDR3 length: 15 amino acids. The CDR3 region has the DNA TGCGCCAGCAGCCAACATGCGAGCTCCTACAATGAGCAGTTCTTC. The encoded protein is CASSQHASSYNEQFF.

CDR3 in amino acids: CASSNLQGAYTEAFF. CDR3 DNA sequence: TGTGCCAGCAGCAACTTGCAGGGGGCCTACACTGAAGCTTTCTTT. The V call is TRBV7-9, the J call TRBJ1-1; 8 nucleotides align to TRBD1. This CDR3 is built from 15 residues. From germline, CDR1 is SEHNR and CDR2 FQNEAQ (reference sequence). With 5 bases clipped from V and 3 bases from J, the junction kept 8 bases outside the gene matches.

This clone was detected only a few times. V gene TRBV6-5 combines with J gene TRBJ1-1, with 7 bases matching TRBD1. The germline gives CDR1 MNHEY, CDR2 SVGAGI. This CDR3 is built from 15 residues. The junction had 9 bases not matched to a gene; V was cut back by 2 bases and J by 6 bases. CDR3 DNA: TGTGCCAGCAGTTACAGGGGGCTAAGTAGGGCTGAAGCTTTCTTT. It specifies CASSYRGLSRAEAFF.

The chain uses TRBV5-1 and TRBJ1-5; no reliable D call. This CDR3 has 15 residues. V was cut by 4 bases and J by 7 bases, with 18 bases left in between. CDR1 and CDR2 (germline): SGHRS, YFSETQ. CDR3 sequence reads: CASSIGVSSGQPQHF. CDR3 sequence (DNA): TGCGCCAGCAGCATTGGCGTCAGTAGCGGACAGCCCCAGCATTTT.

Details on this clone: At one end, the junction sequence differs from germline, possibly due to a read error. V and J are TRBV10-3 and TRBJ2-1, with D maybe TRBD2 (7 bases). The CDR3 contains 16 residues. CDR1 ENHRY and CDR2 SYGVKD come from the germline V gene. CDR3 amino acids: CAISEVGGASHNEQFF. CDR3 in DNA: TGTGCCATCAGTGAGGTGGGGGGGGCCTCCCACAATGAGCAGTTCTTC.

The chain has TRBV9 and TRBJ2-2; D perhaps matches TRBD1 (5 bases). Germline V gives CDR1 SGDLS, CDR2 YYNGEE. The CDR3 spans 15 residues. With 0 bases removed from V and 7 bases from J, the gap between germline ends came to 13 bases. The CDR3 DNA sequence: TGTGCCAGCAGCGTAGATGTAGAAAGGGGCGGGGAGCTGTTTTTT. Its protein product is CASSVDVERGGELFF.

In its sample, this clone was seen once. The rearrangement uses TRBV7-2 and TRBJ2-7, with 9 positions matching TRBD1. CDR1 is SGHTA and CDR2 is FQGNSA in the germline V gene. V was clipped by 1 base and J by 2 bases; unmatched bases: 3. The length of the CDR3 is 15 residues. The CDR3 sequence: CASSLVGTGPYEQYF. As DNA, the CDR3 is TGTGCCAGCAGCTTAGTTGGGACAGGGCCCTACGAGCAGTACTTC.

The chain carries TRBV9 and TRBJ1-4; D ambiguous. This CDR3 contains 15 residues. V lost 4 bases, J lost 0 bases, and 10 bases lay in between. Germline CDR1 SGDLS, CDR2 YYNGEE. This CDR3 is CASSSPLSTNEKLFF. The CDR3 DNA sequence: TGTGCCAGCAGCTCCCCACTTTCAACTAATGAAAAACTGTTTTTT.

This clone was recorded only once. The chain combines TRBV7-2 with TRBJ1-1, with D possibly TRBD1 on 5 matching bases. V was pared by 4 bases and J by 3 bases, with 9 bases between. Germline CDR1 and CDR2: SGHTA and FQGNSA. The CDR3 has 13 amino acids. CDR3 nucleotide sequence: TGTGCCAGCAGCTACACACAGGACACTGAAGCTTTCTTT. It encodes CASSYTQDTEAFF.

This clone has only a few counts. The chain employs TRBV2 and TRBJ2-3; weak D call: TRBD2 (5 bases). Between the trimmed V and J ends, which lost 2 bases and 7 bases, there was a span of 13 bases. Germline V gene data show CDR1 as SNHLY and CDR2 as FYNNEI. This CDR3 is 14 amino acids long. The CDR3 spells CASSEKWSGNTQYF. The CDR3 DNA reads as TGTGCCAGCAGTGAAAAGTGGTCGGGGAATACGCAGTATTTT.

This clone was seen a single time. The CDR3 DNA reads TGTGCCAGCTCACCACTTACTGGGACAGGGAACTACAATGAGCAGTTCTTC. It encodes CASSPLTGTGNYNEQFF. This chain links TRBV18 with TRBJ2-1; 9 bases agree with TRBD1. The CDR3 spans 17 residues. The germline gives CDR1 KGHSH, CDR2 LQKENI. Trimming removed 1 base from V and 3 bases from J; junction bases left unmatched: 7.

The chain carries TRBV18 and TRBJ2-7; D might be TRBD1 (5 bases). This CDR3 has 13 residues. Germline V gives CDR1 KGHSH, CDR2 LQKENI. V shed 4 bases and J shed 6 bases, with 13 bases lying between them. CDR3 in DNA: TGTGCCAGCTCACTGGGGCAGGGCTCCGAGCAGTACTTC. As protein: CASSLGQGSEQYF.

The chain employs TRBV18 and TRBJ2-7, with D possibly being TRBD1 (6 bases). The CDR3 runs to 14 residues. V was pared by 3 bases and J by 1 base, with 10 bases between. CDR1 is KGHSH, CDR2 LQKENI, per germline. The CDR3 nucleotides read TGTGCCAGCTCACCCACAGGGTCATCCTACGAGCAGTACTTC. It is translated as CASSPTGSSYEQYF.

The chain employs TRBV4-1 and TRBJ2-7; 12 positions agree with TRBD2. Germline V gene sequence: CDR1 MGHRA, CDR2 YSYEKL. The CDR3 length is 15 residues. With 3 bases clipped from V and 7 bases from J, the junction kept 7 bases outside the gene matches. This CDR3 is CASSHPSGRAGEQYF. Here the CDR3 DNA reads TGCGCCAGCAGCCATCCTAGCGGGAGGGCCGGAGAGCAGTACTTC.

This chain joins TRBV4-3 and TRBJ1-2; weak D call: TRBD1 (6 bases). Germline-derived CDR1 and CDR2 are LGHNA and YSLEER. The CDR3 consists of 18 residues. Trimming took 0 bases from V and 8 from J, leaving 25 bases between them. CDR3 bases: TGCGCCAGCAGCCAAGATGGCGGGGGACCCTGGGACACGGAGGGCTACACCTTC. Translated: CASSQDGGGPWDTEGYTF.

The count of this clone is one. The J gene is TRBJ2-6, the V gene TRBV28, with 7 bases aligning to TRBD1. This CDR3 has 15 residues. V was pared by 5 bases and J by 0 bases, with 1 base of the junction left unmatched. CDR1 and CDR2 from the germline V gene are MDHEN and SYDVKM. The CDR3: CASSRDSSGANVLTF. CDR3 DNA sequence: TGTGCCAGCAGTCGGGACAGCTCTGGGGCCAACGTCCTGACTTTC.